Included here is one T cell receptor beta chain sequence, with context. Its antigen has not been determined. No much larger clonotype is one base removed from it; base qualities were not supplied. The collaborating institutions used their own protocols to collect whole blood in K2EDTA tubes. For TCRbeta analysis, collaborator samples were shipped as frozen whole blood, as isolated PBMCs, or as DNA extracted from either sample type. The immunoSEQ Assay, a bias-controlled multiplex PCR, was used to amplify TCRbeta CDR3 regions from genomic DNA. In the authors' own workflow: Within the assay, amplification of reference gene primers was used to estimate how many nucleated cells each sample contained. To quantify the absolute abundance of each unique TCRbeta CDR3 rearrangement, sequence reads were collapsed and filtered. Productive Simpson clonality was computed per sample as the square root of Simpson's diversity index over productive rearrangements. TCRdb provides this immuneACCESS table in a form limited to in-frame rearrangements. Some clones are lacking; in checked studies, under half of them reflect an unresolved V gene, and why the rest are absent is not known. That table furnishes V, J and clone size, whereas the DNA furnished D and trimming. This sample holds 150,000 to 200,000 clones; approximately 87% were observed only once. The ten top clones hold 3.7% of the sample.

The record originates from a study of blood T cell repertoires in COVID-19 (dated by TCRdb to the early 2020s). For context, the study as a whole: Samples covering the acute and convalescent phases of COVID-19 were provided by collaborators in the United States, Italy and Spain. A freely available public database, intended as a resource for researchers studying the immune response to SARS-CoV-2, is where the repertoires were released. Sample metadata almost always included a de-identified subject ID, COVID-19 status, age in years and sex. Samples were obtained from the ongoing ImmuneRACE study (first 160 participants) and from some 1,300 subjects provided by 6 global collaborators. The prospective study material was composed of cDNA or gDNA derived from T cells, B-cell-depleted T cells, or PBMCs. Deeply sampled blood TCRbeta repertoires from subjects exposed to, actively infected with, or recovered from COVID-19 were included in the dataset. Where available, HLA class I and class II types were taken from metadata supplied by the sample provider and were not determined by assay-based typing. Study-level results and caveats: How much clinical and demographic metadata was included differed by source and by participant, and the metadata was provided uncurated.

The CDR3 goes from the cysteine to the phenylalanine over 13 residues. Of the read, only the CDR3 DNA is kept; its 39 bases are in frame from base 1. V sheds 6 bases and J sheds 1 base, leaving 9 bases between their ends. The germline V gene yields SQVTM for CDR1 and ANQGSEA for CDR2. This receptor was identified in a man in his late teens or twenties with active or convalescent COVID-19. Sequencing input: peripheral blood. The rearrangement joined TRBV29-1 to TRBJ1-4; TRBD1 is a weak D gene call, 5 bases matching. The CDR3 is CSVRVVTNEKLFF. The bases are TGCAGCGTCAGGGTAGTAACTAATGAAAAACTGTTTTTT.